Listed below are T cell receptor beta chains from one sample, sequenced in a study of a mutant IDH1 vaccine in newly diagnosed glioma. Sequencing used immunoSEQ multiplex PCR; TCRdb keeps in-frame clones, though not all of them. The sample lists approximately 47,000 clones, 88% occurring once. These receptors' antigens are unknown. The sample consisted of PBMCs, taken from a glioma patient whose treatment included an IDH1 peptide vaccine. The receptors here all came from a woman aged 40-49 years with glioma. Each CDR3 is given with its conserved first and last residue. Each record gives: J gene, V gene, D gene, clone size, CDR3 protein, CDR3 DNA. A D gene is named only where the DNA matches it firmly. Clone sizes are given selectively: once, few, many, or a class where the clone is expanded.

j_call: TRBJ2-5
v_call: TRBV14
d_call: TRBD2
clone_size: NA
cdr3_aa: CASSLDSGRSSVKYF
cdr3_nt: TGTGCCAGCAGCCTCGATAGCGGGAGATCATCCGTAAAGTACTTC

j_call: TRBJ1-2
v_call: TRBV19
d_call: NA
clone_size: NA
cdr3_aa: CASSLQPWDFTNYGYTF
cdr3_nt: TGTGCCAGTAGCCTACAGCCCTGGGACTTCACTAACTATGGCTACACCTTC

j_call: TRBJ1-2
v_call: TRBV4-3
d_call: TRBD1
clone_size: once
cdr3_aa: CASSQDLGQGTSGYTF
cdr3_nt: TGCGCCAGCAGCCAAGATCTCGGACAGGGGACCTCTGGCTACACCTTC

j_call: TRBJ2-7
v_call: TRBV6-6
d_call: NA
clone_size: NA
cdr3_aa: CASSYSNPGYEQYF
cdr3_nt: TGTGCCAGCAGTTACTCTAACCCCGGCTACGAGCAGTACTTC

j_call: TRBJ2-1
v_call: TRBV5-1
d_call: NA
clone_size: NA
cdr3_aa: CASSLVAGYSYNEQFF
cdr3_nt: TGCGCCAGCAGCTTGGTGGCAGGGTACTCCTACAATGAGCAGTTCTTC

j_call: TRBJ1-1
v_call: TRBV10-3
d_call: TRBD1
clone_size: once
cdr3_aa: CAISLTQGERTEAFF
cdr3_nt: TGTGCCATCAGTCTAACACAGGGGGAGAGGACTGAAGCTTTCTTT

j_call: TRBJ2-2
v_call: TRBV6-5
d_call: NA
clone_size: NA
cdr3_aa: CASSYSGGSGELFF
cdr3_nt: TGTGCCAGCAGTTACTCCGGGGGCTCCGGGGAGCTGTTTTTT

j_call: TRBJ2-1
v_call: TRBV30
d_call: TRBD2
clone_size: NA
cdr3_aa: CAWSPGLAVSEQFF
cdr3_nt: TGTGCCTGGAGTCCGGGACTAGCGGTGAGTGAGCAGTTCTTC

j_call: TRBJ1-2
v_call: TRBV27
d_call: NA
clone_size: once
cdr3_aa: CASSLSAGLVNYGYTF
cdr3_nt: TGTGCCAGCAGTTTATCCGCAGGGTTAGTCAACTATGGCTACACCTTC

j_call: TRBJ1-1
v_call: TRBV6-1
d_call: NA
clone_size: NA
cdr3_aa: CASSEGVGYMNTEAFF
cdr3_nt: TGTGCCAGCAGTGAAGGGGTAGGTTACATGAACACTGAAGCTTTCTTT

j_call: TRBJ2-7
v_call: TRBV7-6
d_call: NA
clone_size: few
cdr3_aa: CASSLDRSYEQYF
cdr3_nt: TGTGCCAGCAGCTTGGACCGCTCCTACGAGCAGTACTTC

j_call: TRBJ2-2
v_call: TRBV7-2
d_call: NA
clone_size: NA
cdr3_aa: CASSLVPGTGELFF
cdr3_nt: TGTGCCAGCAGCTTAGTCCCGGGCACCGGGGAGCTGTTTTTT

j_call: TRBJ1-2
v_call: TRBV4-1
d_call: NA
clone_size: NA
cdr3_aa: CASSQVNLGGEALYGYTF
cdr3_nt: TGCGCCAGCAGCCAAGTGAATTTGGGAGGGGAGGCCCTCTATGGCTACACCTTC

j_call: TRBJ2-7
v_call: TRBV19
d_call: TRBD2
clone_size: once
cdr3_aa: CASSIGTSGYEQYF
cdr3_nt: TGTGCCAGTAGTATCGGGACTAGCGGTTACGAGCAGTACTTC

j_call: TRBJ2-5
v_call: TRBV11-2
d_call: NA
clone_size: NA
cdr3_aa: CASSFSGGETQYF
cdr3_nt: TGTGCCAGCAGCTTCTCCGGGGGTGAGACCCAGTACTTC

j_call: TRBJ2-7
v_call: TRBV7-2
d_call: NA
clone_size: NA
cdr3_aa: CASSLPTRTVIYEQYF
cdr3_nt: TGTGCCAGCAGCTTACCGACTAGGACAGTCATCTACGAGCAGTACTTC

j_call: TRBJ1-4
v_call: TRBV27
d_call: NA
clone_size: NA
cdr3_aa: CASSPGPLKEKLFF
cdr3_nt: TGTGCCAGCAGTCCAGGGCCCTTAAAGGAAAAACTGTTTTTT

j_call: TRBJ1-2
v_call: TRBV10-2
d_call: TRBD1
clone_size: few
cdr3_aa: CASNEGQGAYGYTF
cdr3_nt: TGCGCCAGCAATGAAGGACAGGGGGCCTATGGCTACACCTTC

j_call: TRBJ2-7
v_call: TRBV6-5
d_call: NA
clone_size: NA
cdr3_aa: CASSYSPRGAYEQYF
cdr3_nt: TGTGCCAGCAGTTACTCGCCCCGGGGGGCTTACGAGCAGTACTTC

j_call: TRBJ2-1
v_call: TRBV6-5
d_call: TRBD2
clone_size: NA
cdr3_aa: CASRRSGGNEQFF
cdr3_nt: TGTGCCAGCAGACGTAGCGGGGGTAATGAGCAGTTCTTC